This T cell receptor beta chain was documented in a study of blood T cell repertoires in COVID-19. The overall study: The United States, Italy and Spain provided the acute and convalescent COVID-19 samples.

Original analysis: Reference gene primer amplification gave nucleated cell count estimates. Only in-frame clones appear in the TCRdb table, and some are missing; sequencing was by immunoSEQ multiplex PCR. That table gives V, J and clone size, and the DNA gave D and trimming. The sample has 180,000 or so clones, about 85% seen once. Sequencing used peripheral blood. The clonotype comes from a man aged 60 to 69 who had recovered from COVID-19.

The CDR3 sequence: CASSLAGSSYNSPLHF. CDR3 nucleotide sequence: TGCGCCAGCAGCTTGGCAGGAAGCTCCTATAATTCACCCCTCCACTTT. The J gene is TRBJ1-6, the V gene TRBV5-1; D is undetermined. The CDR3 has 16 amino acids. The V gene's germline CDR1 is SGHRS and CDR2 YFSETQ. The germline V and J ends were trimmed by 0 bases and 0 bases, with 7 bases remaining between them. The entire variable domain, with the rest obtained from reference TRBV5-1 and TRBJ1-6, is as follows: KAGVTQTPRYLIKTRGQQVTLSCSPISGHRSVSWYQQTPGQGLQFLFEYFSETQRNKGNFPGRFSGRQFSNSRSEMNVSTLELGDSALYLCASSLAGSSYNSPLHFGNGTRLTVT.